The 21 T cell receptor beta chains presented below share a single source sample, sequenced in a study of beta chain features in type 1 diabetes (dated by TCRdb to the late 2010s). General conclusions and limits of the study: In all four CD4+ subsets, TCRB CDR3 length was moderately but significantly shorter in type 1 diabetes patients.

No antigens are known for them. Receptor amplification or capture employed the immunoSEQ multiplex PCR assay. All of the isolated RNA was reverse transcribed with the High Capacity cDNA Reverse Transcription Kit, so expressed TCRB transcripts were sequenced. Entries here come from immuneACCESS through TCRdb and include only in-frame sequences with V and J called. Some clones fail to appear in such tables; in the studies checked, an unresolved V gene covers under half of the shortfall, and the cause of the remainder is unknown. This sample is represented by around 280,000 clones; 15% of them were singletons. Roughly 0.015% of the sample belongs to the ten largest clones. Material for sequencing was naive CD4+ T cells from blood. The meaning of the sample's cell subset or site label: true naive CD4+ T cells. The receptor source for this set is a man aged 18 to 30 with type 1 diabetes.

A few counts support this clone. This chain connects TRBV21-1 to TRBJ2-5; the listed D gene, TRBD2, was not tested against the DNA. TRBV21-1 is a known pseudogene. This CDR3 spans 13 amino acids. The CDR3 coding sequence is TGTGCCAGCAGGCGACTAGCGGCAGAGACCCAGTACTTC. It yields the protein CASRRLAAETQYF.

The V call is TRBV28, the J call TRBJ2-2; 11 bases line up with TRBD2. With 4 bases clipped from V and 4 bases from J, the junction kept 2 bases outside the gene matches. CDR3 size: 15 residues. Germline V gives CDR1 MDHEN, CDR2 SYDVKM. CDR3 protein: CASSYGLAGTGELFF. The CDR3 DNA follows: TGTGCCAGCAGTTACGGACTAGCGGGCACCGGGGAGCTGTTTTTT.

This clone was seen a few times. V is TRBV7-9 and J is TRBJ2-7, with TRBD2 as a possible D gene (6 bases). Per the germline V gene, CDR1 is SEHNR and CDR2 is FQNEAQ (reference sequence). V was pared by 5 bases and J by 3 bases, with 20 bases between. CDR3 size: 16 residues. CDR3 in DNA: TGTGCCAGCAGCAACCCGGGACTTACGAACCGCTACGAGCAGTACTTC. Its translation: CASSNPGLTNRYEQYF.

V gene TRBV4-2 combines with J gene TRBJ1-5; the D gene is possibly TRBD1 (5 bases). From germline, CDR1 is LGHNA and CDR2 YNFKEQ. The CDR3 consists of 16 residues. Trimming took off 0 bases at V and 6 bases at J, with 15 bases between the two ends. The CDR3 nucleotides read TGTGCCAGCAGCCAAGATGGGGGGGGGTCGGGTCAGCCCCAGCATTTT. Translating it yields CASSQDGGGSGQPQHF.

This clone was counted only a few times. The chain combines TRBV13 with TRBJ2-6; D gene unclear. V was clipped by 6 bases and J by 0 bases, with 9 bases between them. The CDR3 is made up of 15 amino acids. Germline CDR1 reads PRHDT; CDR2 reads FYEKMQ (reference sequence). CDR3 in DNA: TGTGCCAGCAGGGCATTCTTCTCTGGGGCCAACGTCCTGACTTTC. It translates to CASRAFFSGANVLTF.

The V and J genes are TRBV30 and TRBJ2-2; 7 bases match TRBD1. This CDR3 spans 14 amino acids. Per germline, CDR1 GTSNPN and CDR2 SVGIG (reference sequence). V lost 5 bases to trimming and J lost 0 bases; unmatched junction nucleotides: 3. CDR3 sequence (DNA): TGTGCCTGGGAGGGACAGCCGAACACCGGGGAGCTGTTTTTT. Its translation: CAWEGQPNTGELFF. Using reference TRBV30 and TRBJ2-2 for the parts outside the CDR3, the full variable domain is SQTIHQWPATLVQPVGSPLSLECTVEGTSNPNLYWYRQAAGRGLQLLFYSVGIGQISSEVPQNLSASRPQDRQFILSSKKLLLSDSGFYLCAWEGQPNTGELFFGEGSRLTVL.

The chain has TRBV28 and TRBJ2-7; unclear D gene. The CDR3 runs 13 residues. Between the trimmed V and J ends, which lost 3 bases and 6 bases, there was a span of 12 bases. Germline V CDR1 and CDR2: MDHEN, SYDVKM. The CDR3 sequence: CASSFSGRPEQYF. Here the CDR3 DNA reads TGTGCCAGCAGTTTTTCTGGCAGGCCCGAGCAGTACTTC.

This clone was seen a few times. J is TRBJ2-4 and V is TRBV6-5; D is unclear. Germline CDR1 reads MNHEY; CDR2 reads SVGAGI. Trimming pared 5 bases from V and 0 bases from J, leaving 8 bases between. The CDR3 has 14 residues. The CDR3: CASSDTLAKNIQYF. The CDR3 DNA reads TGTGCCAGCAGTGACACGCTAGCCAAAAACATTCAGTACTTC.

The V and J genes are TRBV30 and TRBJ2-3, with D perhaps TRBD2 (5 bases). Germline V gene sequence: CDR1 GTSNPN, CDR2 SVGIG (reference sequence). Trimming pared 4 bases from V and 4 bases from J, leaving 15 bases between. The CDR3 spans 14 residues. The CDR3 sequence: CAWMLAFWADTQYF. CDR3 DNA: TGTGCCTGGATGCTAGCATTTTGGGCAGATACGCAGTATTTT.

V gene TRBV5-5 combines with J gene TRBJ1-6; TRBD1 matches 7 bases. This CDR3 spans 16 amino acids. Germline-derived CDR1 and CDR2 are SGHKS and YYEKEE (reference sequence). J gave up 7 bases and V 3 bases, and 10 bases lay outside the gene matches. In DNA form, the CDR3 reads TGTGCCAGCAGCTGGGACGACAGGGTACGAAATTCACCCCTCCACTTT. Translated: CASSWDDRVRNSPLHF.

The rearrangement joins TRBV30 to TRBJ1-5; D is uncertain. The CDR3 has 13 amino acids. The germline V gene has CDR1 GTSNPN and CDR2 SVGIG (reference sequence). V was trimmed by 0 bases and J by 8 bases, leaving 11 bases between them. The CDR3 protein is CAWSVVGGEPQHF. As DNA, the CDR3 is TGTGCCTGGAGTGTAGTGGGCGGGGAGCCCCAGCATTTT.

There are a few counts of this clone. The genes are TRBV18 and TRBJ2-7; 8 nucleotides match TRBD1. CDR3 length: 14 amino acids. Germline V gene data show CDR1 as KGHSH and CDR2 as LQKENI. The J segment lost 3 bases and the V segment lost 2 bases, leaving 3 bases of the junction unmatched. The CDR3, as DNA: TGTGCCAGCTCACCAGGACAGGGAATCTACGAGCAGTACTTC. This sequence encodes CASSPGQGIYEQYF.

This chain links TRBV30 with TRBJ1-6; 7 bases agree with TRBD1. Losses at the gene ends were 2 bases for V and 7 bases for J; bases not matched to a gene: 2. This CDR3 comprises 13 residues. CDR1 GTSNPN and CDR2 SVGIG come from the germline V gene (reference sequence). The CDR3 bases are TGTGCCTGGAGTCCCAGGGGGAATTCACCCCTCCACTTT. This sequence encodes CAWSPRGNSPLHF.

This clone was picked up a small number of times. The rearrangement links TRBV11-2 to TRBJ2-7; 9 bases fit TRBD1. Trimming at V came to 5 bases and at J to 5 bases, leaving 10 bases not matched to a gene. In germline, CDR1 is SGHAT, CDR2 FQNNGV. The CDR3 has 15 residues. This chain's CDR3 is CASSLRFGDRDEQYF. In DNA form, the CDR3 reads TGTGCCAGCAGCCTCAGGTTTGGGGACAGGGACGAGCAGTACTTC.

The rearrangement uses TRBV5-1 and TRBJ2-1, with TRBD2 matching 12 bases. Per the germline V gene, CDR1 is SGHRS and CDR2 is YFSETQ. The CDR3 contains 16 residues. V gave up 3 bases and J gave up 9 bases; unmatched junction bases: 10. The CDR3 spells CASSSLAGGASIEQFF. The CDR3 DNA is TGCGCCAGCAGCTCGCTAGCGGGGGGGGCGTCGATTGAGCAGTTCTTC.

Only a few counts were recorded for this clone. V and J are TRBV29-1 and TRBJ2-5; 10 bases map to TRBD2. The J segment lost 1 base and the V segment lost 5 bases, leaving 13 bases of the junction unmatched. This CDR3 has 17 residues. The germline V gene has CDR1 SQVTM and CDR2 ANQGSEA. In DNA, the CDR3 is TGCAGCGTTTCATCCGTGCAGGGACTAGCGATCCAAGAGACCCAGTACTTC. Translated: CSVSSVQGLAIQETQYF.

This rearrangement joins TRBV19 to TRBJ2-5, with 8 nucleotides matching TRBD2. The CDR3 totals 15 residues. The V gene's germline CDR1 is LNHDA and CDR2 SQIVND (reference sequence). Trimming at V came to 7 bases and at J to 5 bases, leaving 12 bases not matched to a gene. The CDR3 region is CASMAGRGGRETQYF. The CDR3 DNA reads TGTGCCAGTATGGCCGGGAGGGGGGGGCGGGAGACCCAGTACTTC.

There are a few counts of this clone. This chain uses TRBV9 with TRBJ2-2, with 8 bases aligning to TRBD2. This CDR3 has 15 amino acids. The germline V gene encodes CDR1 SGDLS and CDR2 YYNGEE. The J segment lost 0 bases and the V segment lost 3 bases, leaving 1 base of the junction unmatched. The chain's CDR3 is CASSGGLANTGELFF. Here the CDR3 DNA reads TGTGCCAGCAGCGGGGGACTAGCGAACACCGGGGAGCTGTTTTTT.

The chain joins TRBV18 to TRBJ2-6, with 7 bases lining up with TRBD1. CDR1 is KGHSH, CDR2 LQKENI, per germline. The CDR3 covers 18 residues. J lost 3 bases, V lost 6 bases, and 14 bases had no gene match. The CDR3 loop is CASSQNVGGAGGANVLTF. CDR3 in DNA: TGTGCCAGCTCCCAGAATGTAGGGGGCGCAGGTGGGGCCAACGTCCTGACTTTC.

The V gene is TRBV19, the J gene TRBJ2-7, with 8 bases lining up with TRBD2. Germline V gives CDR1 LNHDA, CDR2 SQIVND (reference sequence). V lost 5 bases to trimming and J lost 1 base; unmatched junction nucleotides: 10. The length of the CDR3 is 16 residues. The CDR3 nucleotides are TGTGCCAGTAGTGCGAGGAGCGGGGGTAGGTCCTACGAGCAGTACTTC. It is translated as CASSARSGGRSYEQYF.

A few counts support this clone. This chain uses TRBV9 with TRBJ1-2; D is unclear. Per the germline V gene, CDR1 is SGDLS and CDR2 is YYNGEE. The CDR3 is 15 residues long. Between the trimmed V and J ends, which lost 0 bases and 8 bases, there was a span of 17 bases. CDR3 in DNA: TGTGCCAGCAGCGTAGACGGAGGGTTGATGGGAGGCTACACCTTC. This encodes CASSVDGGLMGGYTF.